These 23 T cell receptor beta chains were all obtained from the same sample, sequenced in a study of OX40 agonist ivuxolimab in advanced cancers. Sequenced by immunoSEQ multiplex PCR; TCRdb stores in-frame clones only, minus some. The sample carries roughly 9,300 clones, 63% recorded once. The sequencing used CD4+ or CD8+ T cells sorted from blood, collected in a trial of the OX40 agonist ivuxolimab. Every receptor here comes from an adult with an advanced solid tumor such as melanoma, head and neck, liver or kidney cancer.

The CDR3 protein is CASSEPGAGAFF. The CDR3 nucleotides are TGTGCCAGCAGTGAACCGGGGGCTGGGGCTTTCTTT. The V call is TRBV2, the J call TRBJ1-1; D may be TRBD1 (6 bases). The length of the CDR3 is 12 residues. V gave up 2 bases and J gave up 11 bases, with 12 bases separating them. Germline values: CDR1 SNHLY, CDR2 FYNNEI.

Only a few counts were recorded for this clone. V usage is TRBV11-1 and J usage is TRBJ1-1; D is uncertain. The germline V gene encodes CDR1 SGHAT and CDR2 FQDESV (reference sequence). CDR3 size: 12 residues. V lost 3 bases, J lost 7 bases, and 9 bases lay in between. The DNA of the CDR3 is TGTGCCAGCAGCTTGGTTCAGGATGAAGCTTTCTTT. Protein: CASSLVQDEAFF. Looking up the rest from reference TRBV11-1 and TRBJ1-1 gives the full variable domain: EAEVAQSPRYKITEKSQAVAFWCDPISGHATLYWYRQILGQGPELLVQFQDESVVDDSQLPKDRFSAERLKGVDSTLKIQPAELGDSAMYLCASSLVQDEAFFGQGTRLTVV.

The DNA for the CDR3 is TGTGCCAGCAGCCCTGGACCCGTTGCAACTAATGAAAAACTGTTTTTT. It is translated as CASSPGPVATNEKLFF. The V and J genes are TRBV5-6 and TRBJ1-4; D not resolved. The V end was cut by 4 bases, the J end by 0 bases, with 13 bases between. This CDR3 is built from 16 residues. Germline assignment: CDR1 SGHDT and CDR2 YYEEEE.

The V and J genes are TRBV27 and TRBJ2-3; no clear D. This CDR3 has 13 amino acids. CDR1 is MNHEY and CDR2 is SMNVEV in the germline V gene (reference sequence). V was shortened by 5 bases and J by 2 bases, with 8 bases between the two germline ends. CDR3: CASSPPATDTQYF. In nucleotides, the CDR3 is TGTGCCAGCAGTCCTCCGGCCACAGATACGCAGTATTTT.

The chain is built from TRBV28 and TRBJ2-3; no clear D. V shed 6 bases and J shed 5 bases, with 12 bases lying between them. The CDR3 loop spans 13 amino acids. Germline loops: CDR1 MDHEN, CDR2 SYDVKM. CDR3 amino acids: CASRAYDIDTQYF. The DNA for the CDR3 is TGTGCCAGCAGGGCCTACGATATAGATACGCAGTATTTT.

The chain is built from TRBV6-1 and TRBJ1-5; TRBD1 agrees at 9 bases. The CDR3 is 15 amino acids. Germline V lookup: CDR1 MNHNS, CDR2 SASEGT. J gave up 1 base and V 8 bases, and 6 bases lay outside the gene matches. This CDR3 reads CASGWTGDSNQPQHF. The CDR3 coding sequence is TGTGCCAGCGGATGGACAGGGGACAGCAATCAGCCCCAGCATTTT.

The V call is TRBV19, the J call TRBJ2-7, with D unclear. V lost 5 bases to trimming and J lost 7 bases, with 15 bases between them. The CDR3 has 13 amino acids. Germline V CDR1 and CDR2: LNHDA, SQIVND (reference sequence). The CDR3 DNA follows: TGTGCCAGTAGTCTTTGGACGGAAGGGGAGCAGTACTTC. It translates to CASSLWTEGEQYF.

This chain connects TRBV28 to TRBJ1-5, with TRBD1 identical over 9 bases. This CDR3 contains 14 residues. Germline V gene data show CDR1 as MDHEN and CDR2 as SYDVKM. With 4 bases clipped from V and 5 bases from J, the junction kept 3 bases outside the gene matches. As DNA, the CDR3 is TGTGCCAGCAGTTGGACAGGGGAGGATCAGCCCCAGCATTTT. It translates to CASSWTGEDQPQHF. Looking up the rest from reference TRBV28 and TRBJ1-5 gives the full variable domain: DVKVTQSSRYLVKRTGEKVFLECVQDMDHENMFWYRQDPGLGLRLIYFSYDVKMKEKGDIPEGYSVSREKKERFSLILESASTNQTSMYLCASSWTGEDQPQHFGDGTRLSIL.

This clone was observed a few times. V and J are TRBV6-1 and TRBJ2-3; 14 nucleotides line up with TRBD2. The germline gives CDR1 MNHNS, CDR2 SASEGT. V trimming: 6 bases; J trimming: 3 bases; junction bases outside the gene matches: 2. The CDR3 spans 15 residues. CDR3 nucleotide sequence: TGTGCCAGCAGCGGACTAGCGGGAGGTACAGATACGCAGTATTTT. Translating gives CASSGLAGGTDTQYF.

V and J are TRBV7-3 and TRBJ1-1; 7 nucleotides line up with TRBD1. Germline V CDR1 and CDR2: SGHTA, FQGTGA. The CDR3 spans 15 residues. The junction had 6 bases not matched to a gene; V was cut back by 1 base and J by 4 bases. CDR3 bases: TGTGCCAGCAGCTTAAGTGGAGGGGGCGGCACTGAAGCTTTCTTT. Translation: CASSLSGGGGTEAFF.

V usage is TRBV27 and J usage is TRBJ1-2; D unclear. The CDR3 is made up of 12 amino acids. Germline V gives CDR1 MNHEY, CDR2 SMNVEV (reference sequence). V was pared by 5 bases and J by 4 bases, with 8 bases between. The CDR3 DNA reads TGTGCCAGCAGTACGCAGCCCTATGGCTACACCTTC. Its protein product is CASSTQPYGYTF.

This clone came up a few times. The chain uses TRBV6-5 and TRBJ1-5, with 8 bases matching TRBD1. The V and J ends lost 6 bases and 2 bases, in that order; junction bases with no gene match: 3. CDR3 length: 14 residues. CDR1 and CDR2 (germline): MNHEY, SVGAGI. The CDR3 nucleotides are TGTGCCAGCAGAAGGACAGGGCGCAATCAGCCCCAGCATTTT. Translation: CASRRTGRNQPQHF.

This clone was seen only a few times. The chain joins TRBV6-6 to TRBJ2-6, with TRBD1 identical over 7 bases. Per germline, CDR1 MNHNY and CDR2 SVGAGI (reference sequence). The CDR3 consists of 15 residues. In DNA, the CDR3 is TGTGCAGCAGTTAGGACAGGTGGTGGGGCCAACGTCCTGACTTTC. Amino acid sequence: CAAVRTGGGANVLTF.

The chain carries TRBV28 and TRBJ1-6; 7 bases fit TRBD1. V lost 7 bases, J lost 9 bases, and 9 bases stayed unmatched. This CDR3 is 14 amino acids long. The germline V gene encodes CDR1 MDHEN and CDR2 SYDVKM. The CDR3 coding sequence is TGTGCCAGCACCCCACGGGACAGATCTTCACCCCTCCACTTT. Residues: CASTPRDRSSPLHF.

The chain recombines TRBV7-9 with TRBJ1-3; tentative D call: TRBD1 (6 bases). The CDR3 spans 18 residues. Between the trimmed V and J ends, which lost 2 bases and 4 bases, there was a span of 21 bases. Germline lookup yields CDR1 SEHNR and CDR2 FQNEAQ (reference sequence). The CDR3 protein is CASSLPETGLVDGNTIYF. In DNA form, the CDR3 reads TGTGCCAGCAGCTTACCCGAGACAGGTTTAGTCGACGGAAACACCATATATTTT.

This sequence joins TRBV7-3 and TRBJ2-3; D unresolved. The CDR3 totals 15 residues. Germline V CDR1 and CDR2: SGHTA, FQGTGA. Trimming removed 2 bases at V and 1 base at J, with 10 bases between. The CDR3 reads CASSLGSTRTDTQYF. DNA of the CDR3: TGTGCCAGCAGCTTAGGCTCAACGCGCACAGATACGCAGTATTTT.

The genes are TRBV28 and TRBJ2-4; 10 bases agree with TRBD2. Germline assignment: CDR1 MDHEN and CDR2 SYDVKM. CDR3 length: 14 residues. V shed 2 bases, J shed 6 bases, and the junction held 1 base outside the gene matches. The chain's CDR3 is CASSLRTSGNIQYF. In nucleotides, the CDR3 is TGTGCCAGCAGTTTAAGGACTAGCGGAAACATTCAGTACTTC.

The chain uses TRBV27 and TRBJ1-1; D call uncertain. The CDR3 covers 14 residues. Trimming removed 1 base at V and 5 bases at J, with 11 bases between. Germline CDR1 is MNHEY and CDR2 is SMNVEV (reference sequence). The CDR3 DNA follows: TGTGCCAGCAGTTTATTAAAGGGTTCAACTGAAGCTTTCTTT. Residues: CASSLLKGSTEAFF.

In nucleotides, the CDR3 is TGCGCCAGCAGCCAAGTAGGACCACCGGGAAACACCATATATTTT. This encodes CASSQVGPPGNTIYF. The rearrangement joins TRBV4-1 to TRBJ1-3; D gene ambiguous. The CDR3 is made up of 15 amino acids. The V gene lost 1 base and the J gene lost 4 bases, with 11 bases spanning the gap. Germline-derived CDR1 and CDR2 are MGHRA and YSYEKL.

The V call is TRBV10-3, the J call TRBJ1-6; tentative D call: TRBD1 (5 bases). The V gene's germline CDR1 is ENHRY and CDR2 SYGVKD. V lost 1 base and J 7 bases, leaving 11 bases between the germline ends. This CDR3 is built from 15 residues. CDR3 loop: CAISEFLRGNSPLHF. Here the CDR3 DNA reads TGTGCCATCAGTGAGTTCCTTCGGGGGAATTCACCCCTCCACTTT.

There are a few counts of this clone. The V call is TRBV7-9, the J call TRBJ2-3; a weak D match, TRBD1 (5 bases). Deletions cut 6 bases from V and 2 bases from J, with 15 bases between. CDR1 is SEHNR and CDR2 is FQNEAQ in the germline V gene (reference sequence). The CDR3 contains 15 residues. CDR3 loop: CASRMTVDSTDTQYF. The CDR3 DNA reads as TGTGCCAGCAGAATGACAGTTGATTCCACAGATACGCAGTATTTT.

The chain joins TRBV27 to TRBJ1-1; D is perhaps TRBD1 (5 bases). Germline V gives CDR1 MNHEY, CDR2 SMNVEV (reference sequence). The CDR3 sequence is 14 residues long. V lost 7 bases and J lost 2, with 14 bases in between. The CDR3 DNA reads TGTGCCAGCAACACCTTAGGGGTAAACACTGAAGCTTTCTTT. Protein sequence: CASNTLGVNTEAFF.

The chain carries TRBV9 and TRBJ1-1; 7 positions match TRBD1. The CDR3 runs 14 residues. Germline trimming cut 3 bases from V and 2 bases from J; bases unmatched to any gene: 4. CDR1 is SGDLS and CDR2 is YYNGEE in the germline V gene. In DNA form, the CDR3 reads TGTGCCAGCAGCGCCACAGGGGAAAACACTGAAGCTTTCTTT. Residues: CASSATGENTEAFF.